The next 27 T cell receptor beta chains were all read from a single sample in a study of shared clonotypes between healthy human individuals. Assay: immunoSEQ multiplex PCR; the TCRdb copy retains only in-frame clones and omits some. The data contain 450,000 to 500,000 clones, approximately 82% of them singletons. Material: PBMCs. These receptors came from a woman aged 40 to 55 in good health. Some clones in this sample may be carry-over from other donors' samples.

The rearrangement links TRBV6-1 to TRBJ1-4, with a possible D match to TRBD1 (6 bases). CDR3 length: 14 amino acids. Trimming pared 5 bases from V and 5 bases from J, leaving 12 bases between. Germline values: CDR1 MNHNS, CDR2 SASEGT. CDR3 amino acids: CASSTGSSNEKLFF. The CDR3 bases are TGTGCCAGCAGTACAGGGTCCTCCAATGAAAAACTGTTTTTT.

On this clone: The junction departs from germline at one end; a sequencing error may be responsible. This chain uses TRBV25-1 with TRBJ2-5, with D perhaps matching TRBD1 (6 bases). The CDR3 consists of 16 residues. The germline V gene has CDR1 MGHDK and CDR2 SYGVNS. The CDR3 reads CANSDPGDQERETQYF. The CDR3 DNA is TGTGCCAACAGTGATCCAGGGGACCAGGAAAGAGAGACCCAGTACTTC.

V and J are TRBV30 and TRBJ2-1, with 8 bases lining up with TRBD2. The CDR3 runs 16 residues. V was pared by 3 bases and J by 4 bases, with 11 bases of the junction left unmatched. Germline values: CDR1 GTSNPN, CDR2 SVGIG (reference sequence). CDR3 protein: CAWRRLAPPKYNEQFF. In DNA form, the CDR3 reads TGTGCCTGGAGGAGACTAGCGCCGCCTAAGTACAATGAGCAGTTCTTC.

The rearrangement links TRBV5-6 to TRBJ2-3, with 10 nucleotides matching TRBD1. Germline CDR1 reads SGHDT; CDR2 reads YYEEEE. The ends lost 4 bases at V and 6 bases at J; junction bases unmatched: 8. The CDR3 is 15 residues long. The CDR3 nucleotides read TGTGCCAGCAGCGTGCGGGACAGGGGTTATGATACGCAGTATTTT. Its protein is CASSVRDRGYDTQYF.

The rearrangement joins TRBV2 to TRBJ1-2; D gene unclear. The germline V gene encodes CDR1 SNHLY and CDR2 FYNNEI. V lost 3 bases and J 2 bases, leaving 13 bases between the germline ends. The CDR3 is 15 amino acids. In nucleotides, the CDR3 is TGTGCCAGCAGTGATTCCAGCTGGATGAACTATGGCTACACCTTC. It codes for CASSDSSWMNYGYTF.

CDR3: CAWSVLLTGGYTF. DNA for the CDR3: TGTGCCTGGAGTGTACTACTGACTGGTGGCTACACCTTC. The J gene is TRBJ1-2, the V gene TRBV30; D is ambiguous. Germline lookup yields CDR1 GTSNPN and CDR2 SVGIG (reference sequence). V was cut by 0 bases and J by 7 bases, with 12 bases left in between. The CDR3 has 13 residues. Full variable domain (outside the CDR3, taken from reference TRBV30 and TRBJ1-2): SQTIHQWPATLVQPVGSPLSLECTVEGTSNPNLYWYRQAAGRGLQLLFYSVGIGQISSEVPQNLSASRPQDRQFILSSKKLLLSDSGFYLCAWSVLLTGGYTFGSGTRLTVV.

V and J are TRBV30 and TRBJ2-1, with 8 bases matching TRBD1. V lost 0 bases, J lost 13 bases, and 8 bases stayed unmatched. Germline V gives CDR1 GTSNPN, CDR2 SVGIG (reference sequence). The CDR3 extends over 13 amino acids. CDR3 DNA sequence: TGTGCCTGGAGTGTACGGGGGACAGGTCGCCAGTTCTTC. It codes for CAWSVRGTGRQFF.

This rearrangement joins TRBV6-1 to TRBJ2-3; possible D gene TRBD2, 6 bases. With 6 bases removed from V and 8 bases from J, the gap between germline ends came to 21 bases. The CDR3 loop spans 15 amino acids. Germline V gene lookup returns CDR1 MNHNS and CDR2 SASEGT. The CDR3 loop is CASRRGLDKRATQYF. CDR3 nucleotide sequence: TGTGCCAGCAGGAGGGGACTTGATAAGCGGGCTACGCAGTATTTT.

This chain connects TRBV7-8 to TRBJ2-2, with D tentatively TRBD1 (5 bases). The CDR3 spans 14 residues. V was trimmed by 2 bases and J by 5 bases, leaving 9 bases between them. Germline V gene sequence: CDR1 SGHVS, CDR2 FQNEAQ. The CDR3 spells CASSLNPGTGELFF. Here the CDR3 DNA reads TGTGCCAGCAGCTTAAACCCAGGGACCGGGGAGCTGTTTTTT.

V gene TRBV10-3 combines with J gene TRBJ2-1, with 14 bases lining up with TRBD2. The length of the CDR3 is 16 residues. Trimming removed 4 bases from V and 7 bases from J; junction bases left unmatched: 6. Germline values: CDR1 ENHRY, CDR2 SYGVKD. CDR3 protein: CAISGAGTSGSNEQFF. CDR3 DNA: TGTGCCATCAGTGGGGCCGGGACTAGCGGGAGTAATGAGCAGTTCTTC.

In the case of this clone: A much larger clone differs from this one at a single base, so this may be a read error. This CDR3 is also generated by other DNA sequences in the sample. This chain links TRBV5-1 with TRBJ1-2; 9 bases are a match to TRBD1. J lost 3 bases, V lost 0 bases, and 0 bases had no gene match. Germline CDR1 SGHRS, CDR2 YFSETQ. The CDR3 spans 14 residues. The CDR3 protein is CASSLGTGDYGYTF. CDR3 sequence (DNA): TGCGCCAGCAGCTTGGGGACAGGGGACTATGGCTACACCTTC. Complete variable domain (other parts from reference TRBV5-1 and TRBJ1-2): KAGVTQTPRYLIKTRGQQVTLSCSPISGHRSVSWYQQTPGQGLQFLFEYFSETQRNKGNFPGRFSGRQFSNSRSEMNVSTLELGDSALYLCASSLGTGDYGYTFGSGTRLTVV.

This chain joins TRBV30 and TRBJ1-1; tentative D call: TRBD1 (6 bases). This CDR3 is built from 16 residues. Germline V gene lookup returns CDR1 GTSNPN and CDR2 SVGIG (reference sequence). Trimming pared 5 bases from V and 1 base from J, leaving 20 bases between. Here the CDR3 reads CAWSALGADRNTEAFF. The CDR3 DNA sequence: TGTGCCTGGTCGGCATTGGGGGCCGATAGGAACACTGAAGCTTTCTTT. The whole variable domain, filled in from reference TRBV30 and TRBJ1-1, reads SQTIHQWPATLVQPVGSPLSLECTVEGTSNPNLYWYRQAAGRGLQLLFYSVGIGQISSEVPQNLSASRPQDRQFILSSKKLLLSDSGFYLCAWSALGADRNTEAFFGQGTRLTVV.

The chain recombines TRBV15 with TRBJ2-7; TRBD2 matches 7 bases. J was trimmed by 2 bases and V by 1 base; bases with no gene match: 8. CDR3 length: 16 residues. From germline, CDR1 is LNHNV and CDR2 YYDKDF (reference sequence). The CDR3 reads CATSRALSGTAYEQYF. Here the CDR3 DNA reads TGTGCCACCAGCAGAGCTTTAAGCGGGACGGCCTACGAGCAGTACTTC.

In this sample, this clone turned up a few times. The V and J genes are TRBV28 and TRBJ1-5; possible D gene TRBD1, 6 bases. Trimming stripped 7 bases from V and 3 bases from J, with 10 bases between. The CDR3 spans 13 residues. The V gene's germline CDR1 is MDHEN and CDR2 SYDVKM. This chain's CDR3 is CASMGGANQPQHF. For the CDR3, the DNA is TGTGCCAGCATGGGGGGCGCCAATCAGCCCCAGCATTTT.

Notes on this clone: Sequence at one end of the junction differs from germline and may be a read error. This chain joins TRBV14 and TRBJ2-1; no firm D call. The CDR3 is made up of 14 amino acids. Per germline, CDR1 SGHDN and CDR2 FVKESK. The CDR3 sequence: CASNQEVWYNEQFF. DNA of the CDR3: TGTGCCAGCAACCAAGAGGTTTGGTACAATGAGCAGTTCTTC.

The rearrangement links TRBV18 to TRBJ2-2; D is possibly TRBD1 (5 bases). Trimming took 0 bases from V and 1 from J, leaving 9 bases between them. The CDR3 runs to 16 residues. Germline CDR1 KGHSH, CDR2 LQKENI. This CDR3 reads CASSPPTQGNTGELFF. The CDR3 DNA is TGTGCCAGCTCACCACCGACGCAGGGGAACACCGGGGAGCTGTTTTTT.

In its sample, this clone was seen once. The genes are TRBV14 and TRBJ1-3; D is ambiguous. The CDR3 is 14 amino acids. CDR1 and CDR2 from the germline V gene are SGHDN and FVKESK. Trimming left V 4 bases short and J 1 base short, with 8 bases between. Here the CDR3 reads CASSPKVSGNTIYF. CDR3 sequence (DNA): TGTGCCAGCAGCCCCAAGGTTTCTGGAAACACCATATATTTT. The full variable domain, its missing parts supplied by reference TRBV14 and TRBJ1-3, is EAGVTQFPSHSVIEKGQTVTLRCDPISGHDNLYWYRRVMGKEIKFLLHFVKESKQDESGMPNNRFLAERTGGTYSTLKVQPAELEDSGVYFCASSPKVSGNTIYFGEGSWLTVV.

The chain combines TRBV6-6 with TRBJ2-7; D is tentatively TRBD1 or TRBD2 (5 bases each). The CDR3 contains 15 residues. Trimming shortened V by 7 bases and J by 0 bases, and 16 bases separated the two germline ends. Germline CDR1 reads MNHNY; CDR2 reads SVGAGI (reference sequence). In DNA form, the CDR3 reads TGTGCCAGCACCGAATACGGGGACGGCTCCTACGAGCAGTACTTC. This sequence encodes CASTEYGDGSYEQYF.

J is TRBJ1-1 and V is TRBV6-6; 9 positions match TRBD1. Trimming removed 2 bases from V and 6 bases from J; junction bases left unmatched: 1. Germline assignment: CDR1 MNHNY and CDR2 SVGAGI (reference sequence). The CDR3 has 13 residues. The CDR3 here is CASSYGTGSEAFF. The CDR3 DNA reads TGTGCCAGCAGTTACGGGACAGGGTCTGAAGCTTTCTTT.

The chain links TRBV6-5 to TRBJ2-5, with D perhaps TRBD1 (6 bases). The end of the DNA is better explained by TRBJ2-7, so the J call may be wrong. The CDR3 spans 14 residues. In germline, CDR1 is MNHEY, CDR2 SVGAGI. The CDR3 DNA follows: TGTGCCAGCGTGGAACACAGGGACGCCTACGAGCAGTACTTC. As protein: CASVEHRDAYEQYF.

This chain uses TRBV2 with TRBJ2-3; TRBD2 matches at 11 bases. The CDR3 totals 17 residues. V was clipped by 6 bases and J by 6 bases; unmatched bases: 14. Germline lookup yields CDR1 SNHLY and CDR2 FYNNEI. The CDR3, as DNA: TGTGCCAGCAGAGAACGACTAGCGGGAAGTCGTTGGGATACGCAGTATTTT. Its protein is CASRERLAGSRWDTQYF. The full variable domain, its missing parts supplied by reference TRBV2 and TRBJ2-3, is EPEVTQTPSHQVTQMGQEVILRCVPISNHLYFYWYRQILGQKVEFLVSFYNNEISEKSEIFDDQFSVERPDGSNFTLKIRSTKLEDSAMYFCASRERLAGSRWDTQYFGPGTRLTVL.

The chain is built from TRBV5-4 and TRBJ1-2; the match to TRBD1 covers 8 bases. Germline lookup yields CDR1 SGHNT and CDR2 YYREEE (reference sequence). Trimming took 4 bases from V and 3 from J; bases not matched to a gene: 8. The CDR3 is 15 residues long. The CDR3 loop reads CASSTRTGRDYGYTF. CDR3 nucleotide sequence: TGTGCCAGCAGCACGCGGACAGGGAGGGACTATGGCTACACCTTC.

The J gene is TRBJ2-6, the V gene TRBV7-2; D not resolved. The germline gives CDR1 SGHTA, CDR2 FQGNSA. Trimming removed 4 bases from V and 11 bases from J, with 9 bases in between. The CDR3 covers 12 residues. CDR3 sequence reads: CASSSSGHVLTF. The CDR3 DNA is TGTGCCAGCAGCTCCTCCGGCCACGTCCTGACTTTC.

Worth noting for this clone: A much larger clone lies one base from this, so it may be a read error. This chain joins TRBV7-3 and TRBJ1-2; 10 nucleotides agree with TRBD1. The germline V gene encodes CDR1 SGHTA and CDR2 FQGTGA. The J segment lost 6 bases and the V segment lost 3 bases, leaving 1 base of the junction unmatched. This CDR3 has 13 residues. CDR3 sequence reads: CASSFGQGDGYTF. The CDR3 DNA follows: TGTGCCAGCAGCTTCGGACAGGGGGATGGCTACACCTTC.

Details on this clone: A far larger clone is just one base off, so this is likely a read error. CDR3 sequence: CSVGAGRGPYEQYF. Here the CDR3 DNA reads TGCAGCGTGGGGGCTGGGCGGGGACCCTACGAGCAGTACTTC. The V gene is TRBV29-1, the J gene TRBJ2-7; the D gene could be TRBD1 or TRBD2 (6 bases each). From germline, CDR1 is SQVTM and CDR2 ANQGSEA. V gave up 6 bases and J gave up 2 bases, with 17 bases separating them. The CDR3 sequence is 14 residues long.

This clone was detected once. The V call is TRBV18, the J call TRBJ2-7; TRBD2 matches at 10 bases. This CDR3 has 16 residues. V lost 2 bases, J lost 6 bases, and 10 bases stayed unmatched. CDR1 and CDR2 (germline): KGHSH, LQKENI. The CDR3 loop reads CASSPSLAGVFGEQYF. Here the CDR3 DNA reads TGTGCCAGCTCACCAAGCCTAGCGGGAGTATTCGGCGAGCAGTACTTC.

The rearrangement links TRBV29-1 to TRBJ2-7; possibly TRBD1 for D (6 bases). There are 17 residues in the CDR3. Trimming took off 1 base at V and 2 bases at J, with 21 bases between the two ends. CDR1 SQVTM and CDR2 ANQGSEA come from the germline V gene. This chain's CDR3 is CSVEGSFPDRQTYEQYF. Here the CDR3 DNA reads TGCAGCGTTGAAGGCAGTTTCCCCGACAGGCAGACCTACGAGCAGTACTTC.